Here is one TCR beta chain with its context. Its cognate antigen is unknown. cDNA prepared by RNA extraction and subsequent reverse transcription served as the template for sequencing. Repertoires were generated with immunoSEQ multiplex PCR, while TCRdb's copy carries only in-frame clones and drops some. The table includes a few hundred thousand clones, less than 50% detected once. This record comes from a study of CD8+ T cells in alopecia areata. Study context: Oral tofacitinib (5 to 10 mg twice daily) was administered to treated patients. General study points: Scalp data also include sequences from resident alphabeta T cells of normal skin. Having one nonresponder leaves uncertain how baseline CD8+ expansion relates to response.

The germline V and J ends were trimmed by 3 bases and 5 bases, with 12 bases remaining between them. Per germline, CDR1 SGHAT and CDR2 FQNNGV. The CDR3 spans 14 residues. The treatment denotes: oral pan-JAK inhibitor, 5-10 mg twice daily. The sample was CD4+ T cells sorted from blood, taken at approximately week 37, from a patient treated with tofacitinib. J is TRBJ2-3 and V is TRBV11-2; a possible D gene is TRBD1 (6 bases). The TCR comes from a human donor with alopecia areata. CDR3 nucleotide sequence: TGTGCCAGCAGCTTTAGACAGGCACGAGATACGCAGTATTTT. This encodes CASSFRQARDTQYF.